Each of the 25 T cell receptor beta chains below was sequenced from the same sample in a study of preoperative IRX-2 immunotherapy in early breast cancer (dated by TCRdb to the late 2010s). Library preparation employed the immunoSEQ multiplex PCR assay. This immuneACCESS table, as held by TCRdb, lists in-frame sequences with V and J called but not all clones. Of the missing ones, under half trace to an unresolved V gene in checked studies; the others have no known cause. The sample table shows roughly 45,000 clones, and approximately 94% are seen once. The ten largest clones add up to over 1.5% of the sample. Read against the paper, the sample's treatment or condition label means: preoperative locoregional IRX-2 cytokine immunotherapy. The sequenced sample was tumor tissue, obtained after IRX-2 immunotherapy. Receptors were obtained from a human donor with breast cancer.

V and J are TRBV27 and TRBJ2-5; D is unclear. Per germline, CDR1 MNHEY and CDR2 SMNVEV (reference sequence). V lost 4 bases, J lost 5 bases, and 8 bases lay in between. The CDR3 extends over 12 amino acids. Here the CDR3 DNA reads TGTGCCAGCAGTTCTTACGGGGAGACCCAGTACTTC. Encoded protein: CASSSYGETQYF.

The rearrangement joins TRBV9 to TRBJ2-7; 8 nucleotides agree with TRBD2. The trim removed 0 bases at V and 5 bases at J, leaving 7 bases unmatched. Germline CDR1 and CDR2: SGDLS and YYNGEE. The CDR3 runs 15 residues. The CDR3 coding sequence is TGTGCCAGCAGCGTAGCTACGGGGGGGCTGGACGAGCAGTACTTC. It is translated as CASSVATGGLDEQYF.

The chain joins TRBV25-1 to TRBJ1-3; D might be TRBD1 (6 bases). Trimming removed 1 base at V and 4 bases at J, with 11 bases between. CDR3 size: 15 residues. Germline CDR1 and CDR2: MGHDK and SYGVNS. The CDR3 spells CASSEWGARGNTIYF. The CDR3 DNA follows: TGTGCCAGCAGTGAATGGGGGGCAAGAGGAAACACCATATATTTT.

The genes are TRBV6-1 and TRBJ1-1; a weak D match, TRBD1 (5 bases). Germline V CDR1 and CDR2: MNHNS, SASEGT. V was pared by 6 bases and J by 8 bases, with 13 bases between. This CDR3 has 12 residues. The CDR3 sequence: CASRGDQIEAFF. CDR3 nucleotides: TGTGCCAGCAGGGGGGACCAAATAGAAGCTTTCTTT.

This chain links TRBV27 with TRBJ2-3, with TRBD2 matching 13 bases. Trimming took 10 bases from V and 0 from J; bases not matched to a gene: 13. This CDR3 spans 18 amino acids. Looked up from germline, CDR1 is MNHEY and CDR2 is SMNVEV (reference sequence). In DNA, the CDR3 is TGTGCCACCACCCGGCCCGGGACTAGCGGGGTCAGCACAGATACGCAGTATTTT. It yields the protein CATTRPGTSGVSTDTQYF.

Comment on this clone: A junction boundary mismatches the germline segment, possibly from a read error. The chain recombines TRBV7-9 with TRBJ2-4; 9 bases fit TRBD1. Germline V gene data show CDR1 as SEHNR and CDR2 as FQNEAQ (reference sequence). This CDR3 contains 13 residues. Here the CDR3 reads CASSAAGTGPLDF. The CDR3 bases are TGTGCCAGCAGCGCGGCCGGGACAGGGCCATTGGACTTC. The complete variable domain, with remaining parts taken from reference TRBV7-9 and TRBJ2-4, reads DTGVSQNPRHKITKRGQNVTFRCDPISEHNRLYWYRQTLGQGPEFLTYFQNEAQLEKSRLLSDRFSAERPKGSFSTLEIQRTEQGDSAMYLCASSAAGTGPLDFGAGTRLSVL.

This chain joins TRBV6-4 and TRBJ1-6; D perhaps matches TRBD1 (6 bases). This CDR3 has 13 amino acids. Germline V gives CDR1 MRHNA, CDR2 SNTAGT. Between the trimmed V and J ends, which lost 5 bases and 7 bases, there was a span of 9 bases. CDR3 nucleotides: TGTGCCAGCAGTAGTCAGGGGAATTCACCCCTCCACTTT. Its translation is CASSSQGNSPLHF.

The V gene is TRBV25-1, the J gene TRBJ2-2; maybe TRBD2 (5 bases). Trimming removed 3 bases at V and 8 bases at J, with 13 bases between. The CDR3 has 14 residues. CDR1 and CDR2 from the germline V gene are MGHDK and SYGVNS. CDR3 coding DNA: TGTGCCAGCAGTGATATAAGAGGGTCTGGGGAGCTGTTTTTT. Protein product: CASSDIRGSGELFF.

V is TRBV19 and J is TRBJ1-1; D uncertain. V lost 5 bases and J 0 bases, leaving 7 bases between the germline ends. This CDR3 is 13 amino acids long. Germline V gives CDR1 LNHDA, CDR2 SQIVND (reference sequence). The DNA for the CDR3 is TGTGCCAGTAGTGCCCACATGAACACTGAAGCTTTCTTT. The encoded protein is CASSAHMNTEAFF.

J is TRBJ1-1 and V is TRBV10-3, with 8 bases fitting TRBD1. V dropped 6 bases and J dropped 8; count of bases not matched to a gene: 14. The CDR3 covers 15 residues. Germline V gene data show CDR1 as ENHRY and CDR2 as SYGVKD. CDR3 DNA sequence: TGTGCCATCAGGAAGGAAAGACAGGGGTATCAAGAAGCTTTCTTT. Protein: CAIRKERQGYQEAFF.

The V call is TRBV7-9, the J call TRBJ2-5; possible D gene TRBD1, 5 bases. Trimming left V 7 bases short and J 4 bases short, with 16 bases between. This CDR3 region has 14 residues. From germline, CDR1 is SEHNR and CDR2 FQNEAQ (reference sequence). For the CDR3, the DNA is TGTGCCAGCACCCTTGGCAGGGTGGGAGAGACCCAGTACTTC. It specifies CASTLGRVGETQYF.

This clone was recorded only once. The CDR3 protein is CASSVDPDLLSAEQFF. The CDR3 DNA follows: TGTGCCAGCAGCGTAGATCCGGACCTCTTATCCGCTGAGCAGTTCTTC. The chain carries TRBV9 and TRBJ2-1; D gene ambiguous. This CDR3 is 16 amino acids long. The germline CDR1 and CDR2 sequences are SGDLS and YYNGEE. The V end was cut by 0 bases, the J end by 9 bases, with 19 bases between.

The CDR3 reads CASSLTPHTEAFF. DNA for the CDR3: TGTGCCAGCAGTTTAACACCTCACACTGAAGCTTTCTTT. V and J are TRBV27 and TRBJ1-1; D not certain. The V and J ends lost 2 bases and 3 bases respectively, with 7 bases between them. Germline CDR1 and CDR2: MNHEY and SMNVEV (reference sequence). This CDR3 comprises 13 residues.

The chain recombines TRBV6-1 with TRBJ1-4, with D perhaps matching TRBD1 (5 bases). The CDR3 consists of 12 residues. Germline values: CDR1 MNHNS, CDR2 SASEGT. V lost 6 bases and J lost 7, with 9 bases in between. CDR3 in DNA: TGTGCCAGCAGGGTGGGGACTGAAAAACTGTTTTTT. Translating it yields CASRVGTEKLFF.

The CDR3 protein is CASSHAGQNIQYF. DNA for the CDR3: TGCGCCAGCAGCCACGCCGGGCAAAACATTCAGTACTTC. This chain uses TRBV4-1 with TRBJ2-4; D is undetermined. V lost 3 bases, J lost 5 bases, and 8 bases lay in between. This CDR3 has 13 residues. CDR1 MGHRA and CDR2 YSYEKL come from the germline V gene.

The chain joins TRBV4-3 to TRBJ2-2; no clear D. Trimming took off 1 base at V and 8 bases at J, with 14 bases between the two ends. CDR1 and CDR2 (germline): LGHNA, YSLEER. The CDR3 covers 15 residues. The CDR3 reads CASSQGVRRGGELFF. In nucleotides, the CDR3 is TGCGCCAGCAGCCAAGGGGTCCGCCGTGGAGGGGAGCTGTTTTTT.

This clone has a handful of counts. J is TRBJ1-1 and V is TRBV7-3; D call uncertain. Germline CDR1 is SGHTA and CDR2 is FQGTGA. V was trimmed by 5 bases and J by 7 bases, leaving 8 bases between them. This CDR3 contains 11 residues. The CDR3 region has the DNA TGTGCCAGCAGCGTAGGAGGTGAAGCTTTCTTT. Its translation is CASSVGGEAFF.

This rearrangement joins TRBV30 to TRBJ1-5; weak D call: TRBD1 (6 bases). Trimming took 0 bases from V and 8 from J, leaving 14 bases between them. Germline values: CDR1 GTSNPN, CDR2 SVGIG (reference sequence). The CDR3 is 14 residues long. CDR3 DNA: TGTGCCTGGAGTGTGGGGACACAGTATGAGCCCCAGCATTTT. Amino acids: CAWSVGTQYEPQHF.

The rearrangement uses TRBV5-1 and TRBJ1-6; 11 bases are a match to TRBD1. The germline CDR1 and CDR2 sequences are SGHRS and YFSETQ. The CDR3 covers 14 residues. J lost 10 bases, V lost 4 bases, and 4 bases had no gene match. CDR3 DNA sequence: TGCGCCAGCAGCAGGGGACAGGGGGTGTCACCCCTCCACTTT. Amino acids: CASSRGQGVSPLHF.

The chain carries TRBV5-1 and TRBJ1-3; a possible D gene is TRBD1 (5 bases). V was trimmed by 4 bases and J by 0 bases, leaving 14 bases between them. The length of the CDR3 is 16 residues. CDR1 is SGHRS and CDR2 is YFSETQ in the germline V gene. The DNA for the CDR3 is TGCGCCAGCAGCGAAACCCCAGGGCACTCTGGAAACACCATATATTTT. This gives the protein CASSETPGHSGNTIYF.

This chain connects TRBV10-2 to TRBJ2-7; 10 bases line up with TRBD2. With 4 bases clipped from V and 5 bases from J, the junction kept 8 bases outside the gene matches. Germline V lookup: CDR1 WSHSY, CDR2 SAAADI. The CDR3 runs to 15 residues. The DNA of the CDR3 is TGCGCCAGCAGTGGCCAGTCTAGCGGGAGCCACGAGCAGTACTTC. Translation: CASSGQSSGSHEQYF.

This clone was counted once. The chain is built from TRBV5-1 and TRBJ1-5, with D maybe TRBD1 (6 bases). Germline lookup yields CDR1 SGHRS and CDR2 YFSETQ. The CDR3 totals 15 residues. The V gene lost 4 bases and the J gene lost 3 bases, with 14 bases spanning the gap. The CDR3 loop is CASSTGGQSNQPQHF. The DNA for the CDR3 is TGCGCCAGCAGCACCGGGGGCCAGTCCAATCAGCCCCAGCATTTT.

The chain links TRBV7-9 to TRBJ2-3; 12 bases are a match to TRBD2. There are 15 residues in the CDR3. The V segment lost 5 bases and the J segment 2 bases; nucleotides outside the gene matches: 2. Germline V gene data show CDR1 as SEHNR and CDR2 as FQNEAQ (reference sequence). Written as DNA, the CDR3 is TGTGCCAGCAGCCGACTAGCGGGGGCCACAGATACGCAGTATTTT. Residues: CASSRLAGATDTQYF.

The chain is built from TRBV2 and TRBJ1-5; D call uncertain. Germline V gene sequence: CDR1 SNHLY, CDR2 FYNNEI. V was cut by 3 bases and J by 9 bases, with 15 bases left in between. The CDR3 is 14 amino acids. DNA for the CDR3: TGTGCCAGCAGTGATATCGTCAGGTTCGGGCCCCAGCATTTT. Amino acids: CASSDIVRFGPQHF.

This chain joins TRBV28 and TRBJ2-5; 10 positions match TRBD2. TRBJ2-7 explains the end of the DNA better; the J call may be wrong. Germline V lookup: CDR1 MDHEN, CDR2 SYDVKM. The CDR3 totals 16 residues. In DNA form, the CDR3 reads TGTGCCAGCAGTGGGCTAGCGGGAGTGGGATCCTACGAGCAGTACTTC. It yields the protein CASSGLAGVGSYEQYF.